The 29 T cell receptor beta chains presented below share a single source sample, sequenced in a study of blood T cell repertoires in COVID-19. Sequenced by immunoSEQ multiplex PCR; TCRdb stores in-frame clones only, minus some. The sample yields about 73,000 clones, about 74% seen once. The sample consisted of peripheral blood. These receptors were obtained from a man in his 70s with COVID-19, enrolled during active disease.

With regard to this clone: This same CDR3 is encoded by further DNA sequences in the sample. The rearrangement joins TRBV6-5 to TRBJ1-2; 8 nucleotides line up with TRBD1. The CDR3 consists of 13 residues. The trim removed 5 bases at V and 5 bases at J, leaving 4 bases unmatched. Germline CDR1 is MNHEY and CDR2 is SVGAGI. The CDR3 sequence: CASSPDRVYGYTF. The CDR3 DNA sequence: TGTGCCAGCAGTCCGGACAGGGTTTATGGCTACACCTTC.

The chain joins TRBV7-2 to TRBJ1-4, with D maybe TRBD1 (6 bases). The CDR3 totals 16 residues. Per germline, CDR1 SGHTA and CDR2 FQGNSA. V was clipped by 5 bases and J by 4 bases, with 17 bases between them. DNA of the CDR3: TGTGCCAGCAGCAAAAATATACAGGGTGGTAATGAAAAACTGTTTTTT. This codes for CASSKNIQGGNEKLFF.

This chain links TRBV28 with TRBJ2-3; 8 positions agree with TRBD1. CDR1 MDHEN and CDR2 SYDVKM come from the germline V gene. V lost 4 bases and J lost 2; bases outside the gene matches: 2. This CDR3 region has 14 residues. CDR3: CASSSGQATDTQYF. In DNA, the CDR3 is TGTGCCAGCAGTTCGGGACAGGCCACAGATACGCAGTATTTT.

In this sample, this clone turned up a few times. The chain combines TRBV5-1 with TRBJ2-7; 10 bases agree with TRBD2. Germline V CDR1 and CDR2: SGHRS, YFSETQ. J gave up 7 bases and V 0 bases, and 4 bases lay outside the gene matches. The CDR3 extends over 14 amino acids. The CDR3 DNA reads TGCGCCAGCAGCTTGGAGGGACTAGCGAAGGAGCAGTACTTC. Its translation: CASSLEGLAKEQYF. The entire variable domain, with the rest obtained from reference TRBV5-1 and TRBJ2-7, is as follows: KAGVTQTPRYLIKTRGQQVTLSCSPISGHRSVSWYQQTPGQGLQFLFEYFSETQRNKGNFPGRFSGRQFSNSRSEMNVSTLELGDSALYLCASSLEGLAKEQYFGPGTRLTVT.

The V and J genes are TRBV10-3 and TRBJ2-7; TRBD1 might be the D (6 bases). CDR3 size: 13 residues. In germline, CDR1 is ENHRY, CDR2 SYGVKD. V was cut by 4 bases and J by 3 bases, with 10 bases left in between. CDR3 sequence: CAISGGQNYEQYF. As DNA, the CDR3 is TGTGCCATCAGTGGTGGACAGAACTACGAGCAGTACTTC.

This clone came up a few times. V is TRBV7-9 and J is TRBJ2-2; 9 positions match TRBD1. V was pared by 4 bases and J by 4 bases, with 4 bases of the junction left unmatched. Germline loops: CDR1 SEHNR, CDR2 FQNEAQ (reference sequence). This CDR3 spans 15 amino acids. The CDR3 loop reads CASSSDRGSTGELFF. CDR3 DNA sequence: TGTGCCAGCAGCTCGGACAGGGGCAGCACCGGGGAGCTGTTTTTT.

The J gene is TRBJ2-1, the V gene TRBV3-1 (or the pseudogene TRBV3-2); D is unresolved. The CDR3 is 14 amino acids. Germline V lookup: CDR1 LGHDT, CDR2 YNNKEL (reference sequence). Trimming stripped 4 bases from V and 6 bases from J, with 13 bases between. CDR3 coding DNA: TGTGCCAGCAGCCCCCTCTCTAGTGCCAATGAGCAGTTCTTC. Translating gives CASSPLSSANEQFF.

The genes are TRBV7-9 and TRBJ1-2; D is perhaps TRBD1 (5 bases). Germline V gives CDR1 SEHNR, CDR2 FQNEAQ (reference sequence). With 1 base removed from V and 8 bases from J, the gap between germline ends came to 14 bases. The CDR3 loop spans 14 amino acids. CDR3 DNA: TGTGCCAGCAGCTTAGGAGAACCAGGGCGGGGCTACACCTTC. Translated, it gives CASSLGEPGRGYTF.

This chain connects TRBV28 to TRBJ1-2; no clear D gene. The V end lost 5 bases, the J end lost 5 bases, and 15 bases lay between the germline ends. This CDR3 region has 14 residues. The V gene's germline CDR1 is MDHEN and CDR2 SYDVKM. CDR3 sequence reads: CASSVPYPPYGYTF. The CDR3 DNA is TGTGCCAGCAGTGTACCCTACCCACCGTATGGCTACACCTTC.

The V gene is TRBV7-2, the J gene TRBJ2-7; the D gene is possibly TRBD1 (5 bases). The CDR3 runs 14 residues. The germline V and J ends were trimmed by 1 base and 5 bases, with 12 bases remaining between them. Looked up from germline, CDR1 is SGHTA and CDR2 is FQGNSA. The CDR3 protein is CASSLDQGRDEQYF. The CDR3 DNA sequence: TGTGCCAGCAGCTTAGATCAGGGTAGAGACGAGCAGTACTTC. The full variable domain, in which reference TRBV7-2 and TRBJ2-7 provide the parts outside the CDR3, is GAGVSQSPSNKVTEKGKDVELRCDPISGHTALYWYRQSLGQGLEFLIYFQGNSAPDKSGLPSDRFSAERTGGSVSTLTIQRTQQEDSAVYLCASSLDQGRDEQYFGPGTRLTVT.

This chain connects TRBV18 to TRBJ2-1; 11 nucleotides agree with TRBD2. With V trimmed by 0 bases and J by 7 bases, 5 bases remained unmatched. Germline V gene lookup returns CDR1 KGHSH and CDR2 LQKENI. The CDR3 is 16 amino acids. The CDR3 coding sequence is TGTGCCAGCTCACCACCGCTAGCGGGAGGACTTAATGAGCAGTTCTTC. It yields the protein CASSPPLAGGLNEQFF.

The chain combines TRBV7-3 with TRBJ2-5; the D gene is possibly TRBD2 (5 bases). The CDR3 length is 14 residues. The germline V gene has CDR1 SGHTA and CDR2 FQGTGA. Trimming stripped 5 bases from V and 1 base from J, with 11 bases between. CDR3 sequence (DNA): TGTGCCAGCAGCCCCCGGACTGCCCAAGAGACCCAGTACTTC. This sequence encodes CASSPRTAQETQYF.

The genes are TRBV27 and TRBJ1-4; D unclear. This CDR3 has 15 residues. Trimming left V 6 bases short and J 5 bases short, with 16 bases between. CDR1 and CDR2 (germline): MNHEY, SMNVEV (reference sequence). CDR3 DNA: TGTGCCAGCAGAGCGCAGCCAAGAATAAATGAAAAACTGTTTTTT. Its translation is CASRAQPRINEKLFF.

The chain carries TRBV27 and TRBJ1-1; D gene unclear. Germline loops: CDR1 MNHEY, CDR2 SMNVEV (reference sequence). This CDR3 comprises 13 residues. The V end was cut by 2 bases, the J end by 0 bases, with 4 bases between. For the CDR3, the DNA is TGTGCCAGCAGTTTAACAGTGAACACTGAAGCTTTCTTT. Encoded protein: CASSLTVNTEAFF.

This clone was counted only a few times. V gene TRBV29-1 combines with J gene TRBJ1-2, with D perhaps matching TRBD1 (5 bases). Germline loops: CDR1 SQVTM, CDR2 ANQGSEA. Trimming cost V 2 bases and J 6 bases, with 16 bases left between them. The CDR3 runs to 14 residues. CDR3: CSVETGVWVDGYTF. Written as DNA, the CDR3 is TGCAGCGTTGAAACGGGGGTTTGGGTGGATGGCTACACCTTC.

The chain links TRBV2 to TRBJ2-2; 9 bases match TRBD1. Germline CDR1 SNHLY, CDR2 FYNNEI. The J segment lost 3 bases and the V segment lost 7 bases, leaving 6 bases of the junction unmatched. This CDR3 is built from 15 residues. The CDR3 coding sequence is TGTGCCAGCAAGCAAACAGGGGGCGACACCGGGGAGCTGTTTTTT. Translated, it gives CASKQTGGDTGELFF.

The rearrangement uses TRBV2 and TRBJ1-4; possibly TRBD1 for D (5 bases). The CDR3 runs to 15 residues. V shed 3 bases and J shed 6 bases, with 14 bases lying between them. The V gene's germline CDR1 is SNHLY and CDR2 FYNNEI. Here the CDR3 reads CASSEVGQGDEKLFF. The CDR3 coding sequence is TGTGCCAGCAGTGAGGTTGGCCAGGGTGATGAAAAACTGTTTTTT. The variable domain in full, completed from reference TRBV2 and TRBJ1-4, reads EPEVTQTPSHQVTQMGQEVILRCVPISNHLYFYWYRQILGQKVEFLVSFYNNEISEKSEIFDDQFSVERPDGSNFTLKIRSTKLEDSAMYFCASSEVGQGDEKLFFGSGTQLSVL.

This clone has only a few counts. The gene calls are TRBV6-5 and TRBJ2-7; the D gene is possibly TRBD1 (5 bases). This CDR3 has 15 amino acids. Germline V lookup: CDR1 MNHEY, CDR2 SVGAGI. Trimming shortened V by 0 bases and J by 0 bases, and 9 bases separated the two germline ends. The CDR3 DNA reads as TGTGCCAGCAGTTACTCCCCGGACACCTCCTACGAGCAGTACTTC. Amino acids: CASSYSPDTSYEQYF.

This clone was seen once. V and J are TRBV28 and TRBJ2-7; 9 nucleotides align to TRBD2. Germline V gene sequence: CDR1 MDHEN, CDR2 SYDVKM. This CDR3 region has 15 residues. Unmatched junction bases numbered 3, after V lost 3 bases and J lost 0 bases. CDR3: CASSLRLADSYEQYF. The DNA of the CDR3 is TGTGCCAGCAGTTTGCGACTAGCGGACTCCTACGAGCAGTACTTC. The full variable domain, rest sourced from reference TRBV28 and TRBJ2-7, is DVKVTQSSRYLVKRTGEKVFLECVQDMDHENMFWYRQDPGLGLRLIYFSYDVKMKEKGDIPEGYSVSREKKERFSLILESASTNQTSMYLCASSLRLADSYEQYFGPGTRLTVT.

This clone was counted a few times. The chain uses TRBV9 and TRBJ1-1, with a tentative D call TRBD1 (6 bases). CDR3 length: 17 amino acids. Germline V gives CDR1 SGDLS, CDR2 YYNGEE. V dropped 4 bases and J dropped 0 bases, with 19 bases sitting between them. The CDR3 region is CASSPIGTTALNTEAFF. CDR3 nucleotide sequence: TGTGCCAGCAGCCCTATTGGGACAACTGCTTTGAACACTGAAGCTTTCTTT.

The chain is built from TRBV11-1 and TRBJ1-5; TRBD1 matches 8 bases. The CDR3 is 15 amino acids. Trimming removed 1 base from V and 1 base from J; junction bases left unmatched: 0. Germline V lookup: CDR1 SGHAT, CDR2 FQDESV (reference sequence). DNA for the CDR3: TGTGCCAGCAGCTTAGGACAGGGGAGCAATCAGCCCCAGCATTTT. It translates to CASSLGQGSNQPQHF.

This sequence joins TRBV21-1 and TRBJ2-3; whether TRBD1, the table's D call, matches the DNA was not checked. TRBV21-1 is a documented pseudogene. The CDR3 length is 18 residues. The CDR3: CASSKGAYLVMGTDTQYF. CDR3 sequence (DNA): TGTGCCAGCAGCAAAGGGGCGTACTTAGTGATGGGCACAGATACGCAGTATTTT.

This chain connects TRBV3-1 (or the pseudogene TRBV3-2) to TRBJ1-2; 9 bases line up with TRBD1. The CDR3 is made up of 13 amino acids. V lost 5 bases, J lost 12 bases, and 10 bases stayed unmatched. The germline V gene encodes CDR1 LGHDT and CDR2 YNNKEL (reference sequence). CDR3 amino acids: CASSSPGQGVNTF. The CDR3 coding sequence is TGTGCCAGCAGCTCTCCGGGACAGGGCGTCAACACCTTC.

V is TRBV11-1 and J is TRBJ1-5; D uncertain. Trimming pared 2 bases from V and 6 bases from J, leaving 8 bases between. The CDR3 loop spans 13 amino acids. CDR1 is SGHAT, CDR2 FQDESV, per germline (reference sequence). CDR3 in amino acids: CASSLRGAQPQHF. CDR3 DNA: TGTGCCAGCAGCTTACGGGGAGCTCAGCCCCAGCATTTT.

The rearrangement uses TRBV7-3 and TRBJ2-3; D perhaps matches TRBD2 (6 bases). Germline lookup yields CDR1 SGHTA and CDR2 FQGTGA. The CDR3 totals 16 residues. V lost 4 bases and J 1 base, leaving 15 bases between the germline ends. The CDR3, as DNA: TGTGCCAGCAGCTCCATGGGGGAGCGGGGCACAGATACGCAGTATTTT. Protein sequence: CASSSMGERGTDTQYF.

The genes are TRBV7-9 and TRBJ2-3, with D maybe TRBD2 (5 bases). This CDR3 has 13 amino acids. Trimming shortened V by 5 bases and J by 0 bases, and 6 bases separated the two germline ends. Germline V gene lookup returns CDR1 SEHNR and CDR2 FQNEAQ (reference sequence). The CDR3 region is CASSTGSTDTQYF. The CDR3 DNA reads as TGTGCCAGCAGCACGGGAAGCACAGATACGCAGTATTTT.

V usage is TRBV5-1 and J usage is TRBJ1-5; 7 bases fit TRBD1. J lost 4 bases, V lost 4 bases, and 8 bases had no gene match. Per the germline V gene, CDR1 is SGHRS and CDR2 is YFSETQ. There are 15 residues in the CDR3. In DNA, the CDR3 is TGCGCCAGCAGCCCGGAGGGACAGCTAAATCAGCCCCAGCATTTT. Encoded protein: CASSPEGQLNQPQHF. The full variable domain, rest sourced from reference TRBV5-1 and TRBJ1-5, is KAGVTQTPRYLIKTRGQQVTLSCSPISGHRSVSWYQQTPGQGLQFLFEYFSETQRNKGNFPGRFSGRQFSNSRSEMNVSTLELGDSALYLCASSPEGQLNQPQHFGDGTRLSIL.

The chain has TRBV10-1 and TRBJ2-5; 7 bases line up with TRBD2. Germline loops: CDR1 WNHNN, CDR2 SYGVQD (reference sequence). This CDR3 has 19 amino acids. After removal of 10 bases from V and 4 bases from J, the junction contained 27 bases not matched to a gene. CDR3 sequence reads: CAMEGTPRESPSWIETQYF. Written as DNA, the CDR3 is TGCGCCATGGAGGGGACCCCGCGGGAGTCTCCCTCGTGGATAGAGACCCAGTACTTC.

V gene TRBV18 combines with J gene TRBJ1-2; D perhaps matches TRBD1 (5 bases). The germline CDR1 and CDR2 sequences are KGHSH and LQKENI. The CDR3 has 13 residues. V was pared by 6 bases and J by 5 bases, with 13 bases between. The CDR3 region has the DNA TGTGCCAGCTCCCGTTCAGGGTCTTATGGCTACACCTTC. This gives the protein CASSRSGSYGYTF. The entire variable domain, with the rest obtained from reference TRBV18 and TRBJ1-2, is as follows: NAGVMQNPRHLVRRRGQEARLRCSPMKGHSHVYWYRQLPEEGLKFMVYLQKENIIDESGMPKERFSAEFPKEGPSILRIQQVVRGDSAAYFCASSRSGSYGYTFGSGTRLTVV.